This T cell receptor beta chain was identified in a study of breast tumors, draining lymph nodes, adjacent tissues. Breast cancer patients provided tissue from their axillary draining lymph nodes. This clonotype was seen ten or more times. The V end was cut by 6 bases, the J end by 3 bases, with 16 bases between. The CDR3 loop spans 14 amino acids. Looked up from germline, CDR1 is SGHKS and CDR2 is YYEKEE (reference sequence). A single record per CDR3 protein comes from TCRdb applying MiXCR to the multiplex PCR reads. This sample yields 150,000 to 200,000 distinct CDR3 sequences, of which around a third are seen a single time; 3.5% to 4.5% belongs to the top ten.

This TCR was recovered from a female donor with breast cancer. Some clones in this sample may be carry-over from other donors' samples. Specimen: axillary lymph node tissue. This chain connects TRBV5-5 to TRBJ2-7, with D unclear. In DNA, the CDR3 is TGTGCCAGCACCGCGGCGAGCAGTAACTACGAGCAGTACTTC. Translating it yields CASTAASSNYEQYF.